This T cell receptor beta chain was observed in a study of T cell changes during pregnancy in multiple sclerosis (dated by TCRdb to 2018 to 2020). At the level of the whole study: In women with multiple sclerosis, the researchers looked at how the T cell repertoire shifted as pregnancy progressed.

The library came from the immunoSEQ multiplex PCR assay. The clones in this table, taken by TCRdb from immuneACCESS, are in-frame only. Not every clone is retained; where verified, under half of the shortfall comes from an unresolved V gene, and the cause of the rest is unknown. The sample has fewer than 45,000 clones on record, roughly nine tenths of them singletons. The leading ten clones occupy about 0.51% of the sample. This clone was seen once. Its cognate antigen has yet to be identified. No much larger clone exists at a distance of one base, and base qualities are not known. For this chain, trimming is 4 bases at the V end and 7 bases at the J end, and the number of junction bases without a gene match is 21. The germline V gene (reference sequence) gives CDR1 as SGHKS and CDR2 as YYEKEE. The CDR3 measures 19 amino acids from cysteine to phenylalanine. The entry retains the CDR3 DNA only, 57 bases that are in frame from base 1.

The TCR comes from a female donor with multiple sclerosis, enrolled in a pregnancy study. The chain is made from TRBV5-5 and TRBJ2-7; TRBD1 fits 12 bases in the junction. The sample in question was CD4+ T cells from peripheral blood mononuclear cells, obtained in the first trimester of pregnancy. This receptor carries the CDR3 CASSLRDRGRGLAIGEQYF. The nucleotide sequence is given as TGTGCCAGCAGCCTCCGGGACAGGGGGCGCGGGCTAGCTATAGGGGAGCAGTACTTC.